The source of this T cell receptor (beta chain) is a study of blood T cell repertoires in COVID-19. The CDR3 has 17 amino acids. Trimming took 5 bases from V and 0 from J, leaving 16 bases between them. The V gene's germline CDR1 is MDHEN and CDR2 SYDVKM. Source study methods: By means of reference gene primer amplification, nucleated cell counts were estimated. Profiling relied on immunoSEQ multiplex PCR, and the TCRdb table lists in-frame clones only, not all of them. D and trimming come from the DNA, and the V and J calls and clone size come from that table. This sample has about 110,000 clones; around 81% occur once, and the top ten carry about 4%.

V and J are TRBV28 and TRBJ2-2, with D tentatively TRBD1 (6 bases). The sequenced sample consisted of peripheral blood. The sequence came from a woman between 65 and 79 years old with acute or convalescent COVID-19. The CDR3 protein is CASSTTGYSANTGELFF. For the CDR3, the DNA is TGTGCCAGCAGTACCACAGGGTATTCCGCGAACACCGGGGAGCTGTTTTTT. Supplemented by reference TRBV28 and TRBJ2-2, the full variable domain reads DVKVTQSSRYLVKRTGEKVFLECVQDMDHENMFWYRQDPGLGLRLIYFSYDVKMKEKGDIPEGYSVSREKKERFSLILESASTNQTSMYLCASSTTGYSANTGELFFGEGSRLTVL.